A single T cell receptor beta chain is shown here with its context. The antigen remains unidentified. The trim removed 6 bases at V and 7 bases at J, leaving 7 bases unmatched. Germline lookup yields CDR1 DFQATT and CDR2 SNEGSKA (reference sequence). This CDR3 comprises 12 residues. The sample comes from a study of T cells after yellow fever vaccination. Notes on the study in general: The booster response re-showed most primary clones: approximately 95% CD4, 88% CD8. There was a possibility that FACS-sorted repertoires contained abundant clonotypes contaminating from the bulk population.

TCRdb passed the 5' RACE reads through MiXCR, listing each CDR3 protein once. The sample consists of around 180,000 distinct CDR3 sequences, roughly 6.2% of them appearing once. The TCR sequence derives from a man between 18 and 35 years old who received the YFV17D yellow fever vaccine. V and J are TRBV20-1 and TRBJ1-1; 8 nucleotides align to TRBD1. This specimen was CD4+ T cells sorted from PBMCs, taken on the day of the first yellow fever vaccination. CDR3 coding DNA: TGCAGTGCAAGGACAGGGTGGGGTGAAGCTTTCTTT. Its translation is CSARTGWGEAFF.